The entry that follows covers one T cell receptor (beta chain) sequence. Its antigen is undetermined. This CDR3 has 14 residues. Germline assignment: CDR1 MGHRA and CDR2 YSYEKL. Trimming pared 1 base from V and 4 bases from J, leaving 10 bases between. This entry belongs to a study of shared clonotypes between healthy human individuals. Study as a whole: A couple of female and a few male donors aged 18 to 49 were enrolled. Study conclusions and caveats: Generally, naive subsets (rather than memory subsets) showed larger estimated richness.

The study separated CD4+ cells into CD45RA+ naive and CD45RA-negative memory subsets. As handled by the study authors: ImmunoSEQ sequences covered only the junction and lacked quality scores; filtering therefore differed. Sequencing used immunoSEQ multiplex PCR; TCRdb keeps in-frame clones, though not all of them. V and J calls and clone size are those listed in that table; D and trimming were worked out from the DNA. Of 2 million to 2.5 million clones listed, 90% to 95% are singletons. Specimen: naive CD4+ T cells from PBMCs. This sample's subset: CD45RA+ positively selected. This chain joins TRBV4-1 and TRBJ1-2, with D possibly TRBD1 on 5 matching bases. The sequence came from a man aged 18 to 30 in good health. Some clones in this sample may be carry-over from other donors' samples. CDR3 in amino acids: CASSQVGGTYGYTF. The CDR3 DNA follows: TGCGCCAGCAGCCAAGTGGGGGGGACCTATGGCTACACCTTC.